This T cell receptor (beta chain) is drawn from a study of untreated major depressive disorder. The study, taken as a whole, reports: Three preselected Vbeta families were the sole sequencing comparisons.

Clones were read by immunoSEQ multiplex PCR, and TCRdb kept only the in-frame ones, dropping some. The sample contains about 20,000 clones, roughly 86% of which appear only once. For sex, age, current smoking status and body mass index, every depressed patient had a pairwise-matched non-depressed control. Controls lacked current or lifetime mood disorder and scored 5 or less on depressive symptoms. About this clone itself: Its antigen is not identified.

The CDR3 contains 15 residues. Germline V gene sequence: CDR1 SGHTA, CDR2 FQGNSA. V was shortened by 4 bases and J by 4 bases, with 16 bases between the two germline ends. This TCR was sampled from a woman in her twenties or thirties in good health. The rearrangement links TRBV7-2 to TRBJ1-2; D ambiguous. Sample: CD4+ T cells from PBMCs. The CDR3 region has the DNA TGTGCCAGCAGCTCAGACTGGACTTCTGCCTATGGCTACACCTTC. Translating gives CASSSDWTSAYGYTF.